The 27 T cell receptor beta chains listed next were all sequenced from one sample in a study of CD8 T cells in Susac syndrome. Random hexamers served to reverse transcribe roughly 0.5 to 1 ug RNA. TCRdb itself ran the immunoSEQ multiplex PCR reads through MiXCR, one entry per CDR3 protein. The table lists some 180,000 distinct CDR3 sequences, about 95% of them singletons. The sample taken for sequencing was CD4+ T cells from PBMCs. The receptor set was obtained from a human donor in good health.

The chain links TRBV7-2 to TRBJ2-3, with unresolved D. The CDR3 totals 16 residues. Trimming removed 0 bases from V and 6 bases from J, with 16 bases in between. Germline V gene lookup returns CDR1 SGHTA and CDR2 FQGNSA. The CDR3 DNA sequence: TGTGCCAGCAGCTTAGCTATCACCATAATCGTGGATACGCAGTATTTT. Encoded protein: CASSLAITIIVDTQYF.

The chain recombines TRBV27 with TRBJ2-2; D remains unclear. Trimming left V 5 bases short and J 0 bases short, with 1 base between. The CDR3 spans 12 residues. Looked up from germline, CDR1 is MNHEY and CDR2 is SMNVEV (reference sequence). CDR3 nucleotide sequence: TGTGCCAGCAGTACGAACACCGGGGAGCTGTTTTTT. This sequence encodes CASSTNTGELFF.

The rearrangement links TRBV6-1 to TRBJ2-1; D unresolved. The CDR3 consists of 10 residues. Germline assignment: CDR1 MNHNS and CDR2 SASEGT. V was pared by 7 bases and J by 4 bases, with 2 bases between. The DNA of the CDR3 is TGTGCCAGCAAATACAATGAGCAGTTCTTC. It specifies CASKYNEQFF.

J is TRBJ1-2 and V is TRBV4-3, with no clear D. CDR3 length equals 14 residues. Germline CDR1 and CDR2: LGHNA and YSLEER. Deletions cut 4 bases from V and 0 bases from J, with 9 bases between. CDR3 sequence: CASSRLGPNYGYTF. The CDR3 DNA is TGCGCCAGCAGCCGCCTCGGGCCTAACTATGGCTACACCTTC.

The chain links TRBV29-1 to TRBJ1-1; possible D gene TRBD1, 5 bases. Germline CDR1 and CDR2: SQVTM and ANQGSEA. CDR3 size: 12 residues. V lost 7 bases and J lost 1, with 10 bases in between. The CDR3 DNA is TGCAGCGGGGGGAGAGGGAACACTGAAGCTTTCTTT. This translates into CSGGRGNTEAFF. Combining the CDR3 with reference TRBV29-1 and TRBJ1-1 gives the whole variable domain SAVISQKPSRDICQRGTSLTIQCQVDSQVTMMFWYRQQPGQSLTLIATANQGSEATYESGFVIDKFPISRPNLTFSTLTVSNMSPEDSSIYLCSGGRGNTEAFFGQGTRLTVV.

This rearrangement joins TRBV6-5 to TRBJ1-5; D not certain. Between the trimmed V and J ends, which lost 0 bases and 9 bases, there was a span of 9 bases. Germline-derived CDR1 and CDR2 are MNHEY and SVGAGI. The CDR3 has 13 amino acids. The CDR3 nucleotides are TGTGCCAGCAGTTACTCGACCGGAGGGCCCCAGCATTTT. Translating gives CASSYSTGGPQHF.

The chain uses TRBV15 and TRBJ2-1; TRBD2 agrees at 7 bases. V shed 1 base, J shed 7 bases, and the junction held 13 bases outside the gene matches. The germline CDR1 and CDR2 sequences are LNHNV and YYDKDF (reference sequence). The CDR3 spans 17 residues. The CDR3 sequence: CATSRVGGGGRWNEQFF. The CDR3 DNA reads TGTGCCACCAGCAGAGTAGGTGGGGGAGGGCGATGGAATGAGCAGTTCTTC.

V and J are TRBV7-9 and TRBJ1-5; no reliable D call. The germline gives CDR1 SEHNR, CDR2 FQNEAQ (reference sequence). V shed 4 bases and J shed 3 bases, with 4 bases lying between them. This CDR3 spans 12 amino acids. The CDR3 reads CASSSPNQPQHF. For the CDR3, the DNA is TGTGCCAGCAGCTCCCCCAATCAGCCCCAGCATTTT.

V and J are TRBV30 and TRBJ2-4; D is tentatively TRBD1 or TRBD2 (5 bases each). Between the trimmed V and J ends, which lost 1 base and 2 bases, there was a span of 6 bases. The CDR3 has 13 amino acids. CDR1 and CDR2 (germline): GTSNPN, SVGIG (reference sequence). This chain's CDR3 is CAWSGGPKNIQYF. CDR3 bases: TGTGCCTGGAGTGGGGGACCCAAAAACATTCAGTACTTC.

The chain employs TRBV29-1 and TRBJ2-1; 12 nucleotides line up with TRBD2. V shed 7 bases and J 9 bases; nucleotides not matched to a gene: 7. The germline V gene has CDR1 SQVTM and CDR2 ANQGSEA. The CDR3 is made up of 13 amino acids. The CDR3 region has the DNA TGCAGCGGAAGACTAGCGGGAGCAGTTGAGCAGTTCTTC. It yields the protein CSGRLAGAVEQFF.

The J gene is TRBJ2-5, the V gene TRBV7-9; no definite D call. The CDR3 covers 12 residues. CDR1 is SEHNR and CDR2 is FQNEAQ in the germline V gene (reference sequence). V lost 4 bases, J lost 4 bases, and 7 bases lay in between. CDR3 region: CASSSVGETQYF. The CDR3 nucleotides read TGTGCCAGCAGCTCGGTGGGAGAGACCCAGTACTTC.

A single count supports this clonotype. The V call is TRBV28, the J call TRBJ2-6; D is perhaps TRBD1 or TRBD2 (5 bases each). Germline values: CDR1 MDHEN, CDR2 SYDVKM. The CDR3 loop spans 18 amino acids. With 5 bases removed from V and 0 bases from J, the gap between germline ends came to 17 bases. The DNA of the CDR3 is TGTGCCAGCAGTCCGGCTCCGGGACGCCTCTCTGGGGCCAACGTCCTGACTTTC. Its protein product is CASSPAPGRLSGANVLTF.

The gene calls are TRBV27 and TRBJ2-1; TRBD2 aligns across 11 bases. The CDR3 loop spans 15 amino acids. V trimming: 6 bases; J trimming: 13 bases; junction bases outside the gene matches: 14. Germline-derived CDR1 and CDR2 are MNHEY and SMNVEV (reference sequence). CDR3 loop: CASSPLAGGAIQQFF. As DNA, the CDR3 is TGTGCCAGCAGCCCGCTAGCGGGAGGCGCGATACAACAGTTCTTC.

This chain joins TRBV28 and TRBJ1-1; a possible D gene is TRBD1 (5 bases). Germline CDR1 and CDR2: MDHEN and SYDVKM. CDR3 length: 13 residues. Trimming removed 3 bases at V and 11 bases at J, with 16 bases between. CDR3 sequence: CASSLVGRGFAFF. In DNA form, the CDR3 reads TGTGCCAGCAGTTTGGTGGGGCGCGGGTTCGCTTTCTTT.

V and J are TRBV4-2 and TRBJ1-1, with unresolved D. Per germline, CDR1 LGHNA and CDR2 YNFKEQ. CDR3 size: 14 residues. The ends were cut back, 0 bases at V and 3 bases at J, with 8 bases in the middle. The CDR3 region has the DNA TGTGCCAGCAGCCAAGAGGTTAGAGACACTGAAGCTTTCTTT. Protein sequence: CASSQEVRDTEAFF.

V is TRBV29-1 and J is TRBJ2-6; no definite D call. The germline gives CDR1 SQVTM, CDR2 ANQGSEA. With 5 bases removed from V and 0 bases from J, the gap between germline ends came to 5 bases. This CDR3 is built from 13 residues. The CDR3: CSVTGSGANVLTF. The CDR3, as DNA: TGCAGCGTTACGGGCTCTGGGGCCAACGTCCTGACTTTC. The entire variable domain, with the rest obtained from reference TRBV29-1 and TRBJ2-6, is as follows: SAVISQKPSRDICQRGTSLTIQCQVDSQVTMMFWYRQQPGQSLTLIATANQGSEATYESGFVIDKFPISRPNLTFSTLTVSNMSPEDSSIYLCSVTGSGANVLTFGAGSRLTVL.

This clonotype was counted between two and nine times. The J gene is TRBJ2-1, the V gene TRBV29-1; a weak D match, TRBD1 (5 bases). CDR3 length: 11 amino acids. Germline values: CDR1 SQVTM, CDR2 ANQGSEA. V lost 7 bases, J lost 6 bases, and 10 bases lay in between. CDR3 amino acids: CSGGSGNEQFF. The DNA of the CDR3 is TGCAGCGGGGGCTCCGGCAATGAGCAGTTCTTC.

The V and J genes are TRBV29-1 and TRBJ2-7, with 7 bases aligning to TRBD1. Germline-derived CDR1 and CDR2 are SQVTM and ANQGSEA. Trimming took 6 bases from V and 7 from J; bases not matched to a gene: 12. The CDR3 spans 13 residues. The CDR3 DNA reads TGCAGCGTCGCGCTAGGGGGCAATGGAGAGCAGTACTTC. Translating it yields CSVALGGNGEQYF.

V gene TRBV4-3 combines with J gene TRBJ2-1, with TRBD2 matching 8 bases. This CDR3 has 16 amino acids. V lost 0 bases, J lost 8 bases, and 9 bases stayed unmatched. The germline CDR1 and CDR2 sequences are LGHNA and YSLEER. The CDR3 loop is CASSQDSPGGPDEQFF. Written as DNA, the CDR3 is TGCGCCAGCAGCCAAGATTCCCCGGGAGGGCCTGATGAGCAGTTCTTC.

The rearrangement joins TRBV18 to TRBJ1-1; weak D call: TRBD1 (6 bases). Deletions cut 3 bases from V and 5 bases from J, with 13 bases between. CDR1 and CDR2 (germline): KGHSH, LQKENI. This CDR3 is 14 amino acids long. DNA for the CDR3: TGTGCCAGCTCACCTACAGGGCGGGGGACTGAAGCTTTCTTT. Translation gives CASSPTGRGTEAFF.

The rearrangement uses TRBV24-1 and TRBJ2-3; D uncertain. This CDR3 is built from 12 residues. Trimming took off 4 bases at V and 3 bases at J, with 4 bases between the two ends. Germline CDR1 KGHDR, CDR2 SFDVKD. The CDR3 protein is CATSELTDTQYF. Written as DNA, the CDR3 is TGTGCCACCAGTGAACTAACAGATACGCAGTATTTT.

The J gene is TRBJ1-1, the V gene TRBV12-3 or TRBV12-4; D is unclear. The CDR3 runs 15 residues. The V end lost 9 bases, the J end lost 1 base, and 18 bases lay between the germline ends. The CDR3 protein is CASTGPDDKNTEAFF. CDR3 DNA sequence: TGTGCCAGTACCGGGCCTGACGACAAGAACACTGAAGCTTTCTTT.

The CDR3 DNA sequence: TGTGCCAGCAGCGTAGGCCAGCCAGGGGTATACGAGCAGTACTTC. Translated: CASSVGQPGVYEQYF. The V call is TRBV9, the J call TRBJ2-7, with D perhaps matching TRBD1 (6 bases). Looked up from germline, CDR1 is SGDLS and CDR2 is YYNGEE. The CDR3 loop spans 15 amino acids. Trimming removed 0 bases at V and 4 bases at J, with 14 bases between.

The V and J genes are TRBV13 and TRBJ2-6; D gene uncertain. This CDR3 has 17 amino acids. CDR1 is PRHDT, CDR2 FYEKMQ, per germline (reference sequence). V was trimmed by 4 bases and J by 0 bases, leaving 13 bases between them. The CDR3 protein is CASSYRISDSGANVLTF. CDR3 DNA: TGTGCCAGCAGCTACCGTATTTCTGACTCTGGGGCCAACGTCCTGACTTTC.

The chain joins TRBV7-9 to TRBJ1-1; the D gene is possibly TRBD1 (5 bases). This CDR3 region has 14 residues. CDR1 SEHNR and CDR2 FQNEAQ come from the germline V gene (reference sequence). Trimming shortened V by 4 bases and J by 3 bases, and 12 bases separated the two germline ends. CDR3 amino acids: CASSWKDTDTEAFF. CDR3 sequence (DNA): TGTGCCAGCAGCTGGAAGGACACAGACACTGAAGCTTTCTTT.

The J gene is TRBJ1-5, the V gene TRBV29-1; tentative D call: TRBD1 (5 bases). The CDR3 is 12 amino acids. Trimming cost V 4 bases and J 7 bases, with 11 bases left between them. CDR1 is SQVTM and CDR2 is ANQGSEA in the germline V gene. CDR3 DNA: TGCAGCGTTGGTGGGGCTGGGCAGCCCCAGCATTTT. This encodes CSVGGAGQPQHF.

The chain joins TRBV25-1 to TRBJ1-4; D not resolved. Trimming removed 6 bases from V and 8 bases from J, with 13 bases in between. The CDR3 is 13 amino acids. Germline loops: CDR1 MGHDK, CDR2 SYGVNS. The CDR3 DNA reads as TGTGCCAGCAGGGAGCGGGTAGTGGAAAAACTGTTTTTT. Its protein is CASRERVVEKLFF.